In its sample, the clone carrying this TCR beta chain was seen once. V lost 9 bases, J lost 7 bases, and 14 bases stayed unmatched. This CDR3 contains 16 residues. Per the germline V gene, CDR1 is SGHVS and CDR2 is FNYEAQ. Recruits, aged roughly 18 to 95 years, lived in 20 to 30 US areas. Participant-given clinical history determined each cohort assignment. Each recovered donor of Cohort 3 presented with two negative PCRs, clearance, or symptom resolution. Using immunoSEQ multiplex PCR, the repertoire was profiled, and TCRdb retains in-frame clones only, with some absent. The repertoire holds more than 200,000 clones, with about 90% as singletons. This sample is drawn from a study of blood T cell repertoires in COVID-19. Whole-study context: Acute-phase and convalescent COVID-19 samples originated in the United States, Italy and Spain.

The chain combines TRBV7-6 with TRBJ2-7, with 14 positions matching TRBD2. The receptor's source is a man aged 25 to 40 who had recovered from COVID-19. The source material was PBMCs or T cells enriched from blood (not recorded which). The DNA for the CDR3 is TGTGCCAGTTCAGGGACTAGCGGGAGACAATTGGGGGAGCAGTACTTC. Amino acids: CASSGTSGRQLGEQYF.